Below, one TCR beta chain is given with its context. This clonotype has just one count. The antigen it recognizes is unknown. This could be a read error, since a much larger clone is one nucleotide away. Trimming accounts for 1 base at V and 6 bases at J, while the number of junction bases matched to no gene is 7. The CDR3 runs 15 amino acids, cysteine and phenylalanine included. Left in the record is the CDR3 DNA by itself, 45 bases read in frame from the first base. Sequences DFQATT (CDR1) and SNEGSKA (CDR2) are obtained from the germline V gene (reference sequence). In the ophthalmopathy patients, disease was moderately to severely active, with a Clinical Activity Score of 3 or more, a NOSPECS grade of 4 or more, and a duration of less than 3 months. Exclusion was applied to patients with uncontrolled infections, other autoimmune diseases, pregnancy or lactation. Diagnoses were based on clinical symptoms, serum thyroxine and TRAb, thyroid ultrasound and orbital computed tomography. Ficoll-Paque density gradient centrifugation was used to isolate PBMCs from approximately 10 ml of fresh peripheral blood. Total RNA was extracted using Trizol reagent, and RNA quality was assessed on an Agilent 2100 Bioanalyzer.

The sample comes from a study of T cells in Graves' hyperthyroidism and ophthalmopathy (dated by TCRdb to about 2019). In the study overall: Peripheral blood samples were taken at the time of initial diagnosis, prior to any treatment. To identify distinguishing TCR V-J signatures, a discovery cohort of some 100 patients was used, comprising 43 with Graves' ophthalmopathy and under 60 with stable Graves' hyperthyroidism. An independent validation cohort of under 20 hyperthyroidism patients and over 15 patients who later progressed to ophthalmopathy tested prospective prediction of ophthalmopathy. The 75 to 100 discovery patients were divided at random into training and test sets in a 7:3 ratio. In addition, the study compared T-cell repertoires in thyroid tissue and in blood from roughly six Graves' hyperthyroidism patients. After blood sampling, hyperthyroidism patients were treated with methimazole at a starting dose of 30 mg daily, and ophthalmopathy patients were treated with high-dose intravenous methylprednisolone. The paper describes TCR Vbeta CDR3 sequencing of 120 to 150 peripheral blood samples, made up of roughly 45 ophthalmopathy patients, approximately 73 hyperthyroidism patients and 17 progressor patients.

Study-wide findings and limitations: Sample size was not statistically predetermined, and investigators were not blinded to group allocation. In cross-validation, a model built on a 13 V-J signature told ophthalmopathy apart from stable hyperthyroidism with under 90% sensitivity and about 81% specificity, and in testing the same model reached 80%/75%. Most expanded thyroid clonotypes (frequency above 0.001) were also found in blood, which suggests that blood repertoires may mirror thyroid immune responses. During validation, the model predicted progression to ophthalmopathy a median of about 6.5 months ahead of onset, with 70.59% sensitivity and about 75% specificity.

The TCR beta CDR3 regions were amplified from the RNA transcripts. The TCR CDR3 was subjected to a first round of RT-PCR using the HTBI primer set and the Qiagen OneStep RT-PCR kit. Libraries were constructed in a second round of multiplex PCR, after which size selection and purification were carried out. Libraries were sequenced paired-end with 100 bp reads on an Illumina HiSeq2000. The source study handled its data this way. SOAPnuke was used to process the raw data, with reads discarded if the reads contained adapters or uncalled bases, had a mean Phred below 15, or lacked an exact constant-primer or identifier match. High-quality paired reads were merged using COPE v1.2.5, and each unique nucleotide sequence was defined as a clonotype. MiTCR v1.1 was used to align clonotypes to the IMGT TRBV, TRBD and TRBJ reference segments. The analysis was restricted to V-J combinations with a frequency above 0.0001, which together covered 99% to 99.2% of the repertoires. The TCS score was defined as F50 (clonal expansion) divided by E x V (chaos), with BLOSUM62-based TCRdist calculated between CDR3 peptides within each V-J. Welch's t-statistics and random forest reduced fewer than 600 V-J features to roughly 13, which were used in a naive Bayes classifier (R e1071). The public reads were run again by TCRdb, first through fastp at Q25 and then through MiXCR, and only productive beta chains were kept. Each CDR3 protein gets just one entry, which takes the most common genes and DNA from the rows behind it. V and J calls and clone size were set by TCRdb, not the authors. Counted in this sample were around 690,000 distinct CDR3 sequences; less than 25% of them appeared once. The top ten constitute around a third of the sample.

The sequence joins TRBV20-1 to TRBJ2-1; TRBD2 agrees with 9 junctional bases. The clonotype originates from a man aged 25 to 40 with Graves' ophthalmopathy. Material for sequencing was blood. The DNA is TGCAGTGCTAGAGTGGGGACTAGCTCTCGCAATGAGCAGTTCTTC. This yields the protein CSARVGTSSRNEQFF.